This T cell receptor beta chain was identified in a study of blood T cell repertoires in COVID-19. Whole-study context: Spain, Italy and the United States supplied samples that represented acute and convalescent COVID-19.

Libraries were prepared by immunoSEQ multiplex PCR; TCRdb keeps only in-frame clonotypes and omits some of them. Of some 390,000 clones in the sample, around 91% were seen once. Participant age was roughly 18 to 90 years, and participants resided in roughly 25 US areas. Clinical history as reported by participants underpinned cohort assignment. Donors in Cohort 3 who had recovered were those with two negative PCRs, healthcare professional clearance, or resolution of their symptoms. V shed 9 bases, J shed 7 bases, and the junction held 9 bases outside the gene matches. The CDR3 spans 14 residues. The germline V gene encodes CDR1 LNHDA and CDR2 SQIVND (reference sequence).

This clonotype was sampled from a man aged 30-40 years who had recovered from COVID-19. This chain connects TRBV19 to TRBJ1-5, with 10 bases that match TRBD1. The sample comprised PBMCs or T cells enriched from blood (not recorded which). As DNA, the CDR3 is TGTGCCAGCGCGGGGACAGGGGCAGGACAGCCCCAGCATTTT. This translates into CASAGTGAGQPQHF.